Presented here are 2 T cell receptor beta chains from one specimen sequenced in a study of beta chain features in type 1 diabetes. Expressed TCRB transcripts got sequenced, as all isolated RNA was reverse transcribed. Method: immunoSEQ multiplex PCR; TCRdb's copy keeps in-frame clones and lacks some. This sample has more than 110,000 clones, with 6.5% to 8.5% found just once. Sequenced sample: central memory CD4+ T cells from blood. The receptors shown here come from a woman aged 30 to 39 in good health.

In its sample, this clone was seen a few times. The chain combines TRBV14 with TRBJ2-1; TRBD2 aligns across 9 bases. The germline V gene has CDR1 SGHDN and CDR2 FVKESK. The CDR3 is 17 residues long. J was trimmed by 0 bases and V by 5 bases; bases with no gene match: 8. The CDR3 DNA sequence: TGTGCCAGCAGCTCAGGGGGTAGCGGGAGCTCCTACAATGAGCAGTTCTTC. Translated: CASSSGGSGSSYNEQFF.

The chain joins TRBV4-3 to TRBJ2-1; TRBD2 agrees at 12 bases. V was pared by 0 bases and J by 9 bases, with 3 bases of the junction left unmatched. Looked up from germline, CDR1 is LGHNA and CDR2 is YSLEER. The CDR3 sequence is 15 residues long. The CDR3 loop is CASSQEASGRGEQFF. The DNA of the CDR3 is TGCGCCAGCAGCCAAGAAGCTAGCGGGAGGGGTGAGCAGTTCTTC.